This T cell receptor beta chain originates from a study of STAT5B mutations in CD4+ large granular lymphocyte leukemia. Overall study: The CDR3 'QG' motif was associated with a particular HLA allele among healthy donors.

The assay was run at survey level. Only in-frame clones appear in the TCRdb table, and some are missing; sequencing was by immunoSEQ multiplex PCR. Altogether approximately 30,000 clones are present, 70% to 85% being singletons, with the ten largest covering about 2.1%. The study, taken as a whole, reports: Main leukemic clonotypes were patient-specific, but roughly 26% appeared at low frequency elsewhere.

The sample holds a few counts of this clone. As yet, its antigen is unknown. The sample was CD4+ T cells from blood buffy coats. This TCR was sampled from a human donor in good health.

CDR3 coding DNA: TGCAGCGTTGACTCTGGAAACACCATATATTTT. Residues: CSVDSGNTIYF. The chain links TRBV29-1 to TRBJ1-3; D is unclear. Germline loops: CDR1 SQVTM, CDR2 ANQGSEA. The CDR3 spans 11 residues. V lost 3 bases and J lost 0, with 0 bases in between.